A single sample is the source of the 28 T cell receptor beta chains below, sequenced in a study. TCRdb itself ran the RT-PCR reads through MiXCR, one entry per CDR3 protein. The sample lists more than 550,000 distinct CDR3 sequences, over 12% occurring once. Sample: memory CD4+ T cells from blood. These receptors were obtained from a female donor in good health, serving as a healthy control.

This clonotype occurred a few times. V gene TRBV6-2 or TRBV6-3 combines with J gene TRBJ1-4; TRBD1 matches 7 bases. This CDR3 contains 15 residues. With V trimmed by 6 bases and J by 5 bases, 9 bases remained unmatched. Germline assignment: CDR1 MNHEY and CDR2 SVGEGT. The CDR3 coding sequence is TGTGCCAGCAGCCTAATGGGACAGCCGAATGAAAAACTGTTTTTT. Its translation: CASSLMGQPNEKLFF.

The J gene is TRBJ2-1, the V gene TRBV6-5; 11 bases agree with TRBD2. V was clipped by 4 bases and J by 4 bases; unmatched bases: 6. From germline, CDR1 is MNHEY and CDR2 SVGAGI. This CDR3 comprises 16 residues. CDR3 DNA sequence: TGTGCCAGCAGTTCCAGGACTAGCGGGTATTACAATGAGCAGTTCTTC. It is translated as CASSSRTSGYYNEQFF.

This chain links TRBV12-3 or TRBV12-4 with TRBJ1-1; a possible D gene is TRBD1 (5 bases). V lost 6 bases, J lost 5 bases, and 16 bases lay in between. The length of the CDR3 is 14 residues. The CDR3 spells CASSPFNGGTEAFF. In DNA, the CDR3 is TGTGCCAGCAGCCCTTTCAATGGGGGAACTGAAGCTTTCTTT.

This clonotype was detected a few times. The V and J genes are TRBV7-9 and TRBJ2-1; 11 bases are a match to TRBD2. The CDR3 is made up of 13 amino acids. The junction had 3 bases not matched to a gene; V was cut back by 10 bases and J by 4 bases. Per the germline V gene, CDR1 is SEHNR and CDR2 is FQNEAQ (reference sequence). The CDR3 DNA reads as TGTGCCATCTGGACTAGCGGGTACAATGAGCAGTTCTTC. Translating gives CAIWTSGYNEQFF.

The rearrangement uses TRBV7-9 and TRBJ1-1, with D perhaps TRBD1 (6 bases). CDR3 size: 16 residues. The V gene's germline CDR1 is SEHNR and CDR2 FQNEAQ (reference sequence). The ends were cut back, 0 bases at V and 1 base at J, with 12 bases in the middle. CDR3 residues: CASSLAMTGPNTEAFF. The CDR3 coding sequence is TGTGCCAGCAGCTTAGCTATGACAGGTCCGAACACTGAAGCTTTCTTT.

This clonotype was counted between two and nine times. The chain employs TRBV5-1 and TRBJ2-7; D gene unclear. Germline V gene data show CDR1 as SGHRS and CDR2 as YFSETQ. Between the trimmed V and J ends, which lost 7 bases and 4 bases, there was a span of 12 bases. CDR3 length equals 12 residues. This CDR3 is CASGETTYEQYF. In DNA, the CDR3 is TGCGCCAGCGGAGAAACAACTTACGAGCAGTACTTC. Complete variable domain (other parts from reference TRBV5-1 and TRBJ2-7): KAGVTQTPRYLIKTRGQQVTLSCSPISGHRSVSWYQQTPGQGLQFLFEYFSETQRNKGNFPGRFSGRQFSNSRSEMNVSTLELGDSALYLCASGETTYEQYFGPGTRLTVT.

This clonotype was seen at least ten times. The J gene is TRBJ1-1, the V gene TRBV25-1; D is perhaps TRBD1 (6 bases). V lost 3 bases to trimming and J lost 6 bases, with 14 bases between them. The CDR3 has 14 residues. The germline gives CDR1 MGHDK, CDR2 SYGVNS. CDR3 amino acids: CASSDAAGVAEAFF. DNA of the CDR3: TGTGCCAGCAGTGATGCGGCAGGGGTAGCTGAAGCTTTCTTT.

This clonotype was seen ten or more times. This chain joins TRBV6-6 and TRBJ1-4; D is unclear. The CDR3 length is 13 residues. CDR1 MNHNY and CDR2 SVGAGI come from the germline V gene (reference sequence). Trimming took off 8 bases at V and 0 bases at J, with 7 bases between the two ends. The DNA of the CDR3 is TGTGCCAGCCTGGGTTCAACTAATGAAAAACTGTTTTTT. This sequence encodes CASLGSTNEKLFF.

The chain links TRBV5-1 to TRBJ2-2; TRBD1 or TRBD2 may be the D gene (5 bases each). Trimming stripped 5 bases from V and 0 bases from J, with 20 bases between. The CDR3 consists of 18 residues. CDR1 and CDR2 (germline): SGHRS, YFSETQ. CDR3 DNA sequence: TGCGCCAGCAGACCCAGGAAAGGGGACCACCCGAACACCGGGGAGCTGTTTTTT. It codes for CASRPRKGDHPNTGELFF.

This clonotype has more than one count but fewer than ten. The chain carries TRBV18 and TRBJ2-1; 10 positions match TRBD2. Unmatched junction bases numbered 9, after V lost 3 bases and J lost 4 bases. This CDR3 is 17 amino acids long. Germline lookup yields CDR1 KGHSH and CDR2 LQKENI. The DNA of the CDR3 is TGTGCCAGCTCACCTAGGCTAGCGGGAGAGCAATACAATGAGCAGTTCTTC. Translation: CASSPRLAGEQYNEQFF.

This clonotype was seen repeatedly, ten times or more. The rearrangement joins TRBV20-1 to TRBJ1-2; possibly TRBD1 for D (6 bases). CDR1 is DFQATT and CDR2 is SNEGSKA in the germline V gene (reference sequence). The V end lost 6 bases, the J end lost 4 bases, and 18 bases lay between the germline ends. The CDR3 has 14 residues. In nucleotides, the CDR3 is TGCAGTGCAAATGGGGGTCCACAGGGCTATGGCTACACCTTC. Protein product: CSANGGPQGYGYTF.

This clonotype was observed a few times. The CDR3 nucleotides are TGTGCCAGCAGCTTAGGTGGGGCCCGGGGGCAAGAGACCCAGTACTTC. Its protein product is CASSLGGARGQETQYF. The chain carries TRBV7-9 and TRBJ2-5, with D perhaps matching TRBD2 (6 bases). Trimming took 1 base from V and 2 from J, leaving 14 bases between them. This CDR3 has 16 residues. CDR1 and CDR2 (germline): SEHNR, FQNEAQ (reference sequence).

The V call is TRBV9, the J call TRBJ2-2; D is unresolved. Trimming removed 4 bases at V and 1 base at J, with 11 bases between. Germline CDR1 and CDR2: SGDLS and YYNGEE. This CDR3 is built from 15 residues. CDR3 sequence (DNA): TGTGCCAGCAGCCCCCGGCTAGAGAACACCGGGGAGCTGTTTTTT. It translates to CASSPRLENTGELFF.

This clonotype was counted between two and nine times. The rearrangement links TRBV24-1 to TRBJ2-2; possibly TRBD2 for D (6 bases). Germline CDR1 is KGHDR and CDR2 is SFDVKD. The CDR3 runs 15 residues. The ends were cut back, 4 bases at V and 3 bases at J, with 11 bases in the middle. The CDR3 DNA reads as TGTGCCACCAGTGAGAGCGGGTACTACACCGGGGAGCTGTTTTTT. Its protein product is CATSESGYYTGELFF.

This clonotype was observed many times. This sequence joins TRBV5-5 and TRBJ1-6; D call uncertain. The CDR3 runs to 15 residues. CDR1 and CDR2 from the germline V gene are SGHKS and YYEKEE (reference sequence). With 4 bases removed from V and 0 bases from J, the gap between germline ends came to 8 bases. This CDR3 reads CASSGVSSYNSPLHF. As DNA, the CDR3 is TGTGCCAGCAGCGGGGTGAGCTCCTATAATTCACCCCTCCACTTT.

Many counts were recorded for this clonotype. J is TRBJ1-1 and V is TRBV6-2 or TRBV6-3; D call uncertain. CDR1 and CDR2 from the germline V gene are MNHEY and SVGEGT. The germline V and J ends were trimmed by 2 bases and 0 bases, with 7 bases remaining between them. This CDR3 comprises 14 residues. The CDR3 DNA reads as TGTGCCAGCAGTTACGGCAGCTTGAACACTGAAGCTTTCTTT. Its translation: CASSYGSLNTEAFF.

In this sample, this clonotype turned up many times. The chain couples TRBV12-3 or TRBV12-4 to TRBJ2-7; D unclear. This CDR3 comprises 13 residues. V was pared by 1 base and J by 6 bases, with 10 bases between. CDR3 loop: CASSLGGLSEQYF. In DNA form, the CDR3 reads TGTGCCAGCAGTTTAGGTGGTCTCTCCGAGCAGTACTTC.

A few counts support this clonotype. The genes are TRBV5-1 and TRBJ1-1; D is unresolved. Trimming took off 4 bases at V and 3 bases at J, with 16 bases between the two ends. Germline loops: CDR1 SGHRS, CDR2 YFSETQ. CDR3 size: 15 residues. The CDR3 sequence: CASSNDNLGYTEAFF. CDR3 DNA sequence: TGCGCCAGCAGCAATGACAACCTGGGGTACACTGAAGCTTTCTTT.

This clonotype has just a few counts. The V gene is TRBV11-2, the J gene TRBJ2-5; 9 positions agree with TRBD1. This CDR3 comprises 16 residues. The V segment lost 3 bases and the J segment 2 bases; nucleotides outside the gene matches: 7. CDR1 is SGHAT and CDR2 is FQNNGV in the germline V gene. The CDR3 DNA is TGTGCCAGCAGCTTGGGCGGGACAGGGTTACAAGAGACCCAGTACTTC. It is translated as CASSLGGTGLQETQYF.

This clonotype turned up a few times. V usage is TRBV12-3 or TRBV12-4 and J usage is TRBJ2-3; possibly TRBD2 for D (5 bases). Trimming stripped 3 bases from V and 2 bases from J, with 9 bases between. The length of the CDR3 is 14 residues. The CDR3, as DNA: TGTGCCAGCAGTTTGTTTGACTACACAGATACGCAGTATTTT. Amino acid sequence: CASSLFDYTDTQYF.

This clonotype was seen many times. CDR3 sequence (DNA): TGTGCCAGCAGGCCTGCTTGGGGAGGGAACACTGAAGCTTTCTTT. Its translation is CASRPAWGGNTEAFF. This chain connects TRBV12-3 or TRBV12-4 to TRBJ1-1; D call uncertain. The CDR3 covers 15 residues. V was pared by 6 bases and J by 1 base, with 15 bases between.

This chain connects TRBV5-1 to TRBJ2-7; the D gene is possibly TRBD1 (6 bases). CDR1 SGHRS and CDR2 YFSETQ come from the germline V gene. The CDR3 covers 14 residues. Trimming shortened V by 0 bases and J by 8 bases, and 15 bases separated the two germline ends. The CDR3 nucleotides read TGCGCCAGCAGCTTGGTCGGGGACACTAACCAGCAGTACTTC. Translation gives CASSLVGDTNQQYF.

The gene calls are TRBV27 and TRBJ2-1, with 9 nucleotides matching TRBD2. J was trimmed by 0 bases and V by 2 bases; bases with no gene match: 5. Germline V gene data show CDR1 as MNHEY and CDR2 as SMNVEV (reference sequence). The CDR3 totals 17 residues. CDR3 protein: CASSLRGRARSYNEQFF. The CDR3 region has the DNA TGTGCCAGCAGTTTACGCGGGAGGGCTCGCTCCTACAATGAGCAGTTCTTC.

This sequence joins TRBV7-8 and TRBJ1-2; 7 positions agree with TRBD1. CDR3 length equals 16 residues. The V segment lost 1 base and the J segment 5 bases; nucleotides outside the gene matches: 10. Germline CDR1 is SGHVS and CDR2 is FQNEAQ. The CDR3 bases are TGTGCCAGCAGCTTAGAGGGGCCAGGGGGATGGTATGGCTACACCTTC. It is translated as CASSLEGPGGWYGYTF.

As regards this clonotype: One end of the junction fails to match germline, which may point to a read error. V gene TRBV7-7 combines with J gene TRBJ1-1, with D possibly being TRBD1 (5 bases). This CDR3 contains 16 residues. Germline assignment: CDR1 SSHAT and CDR2 FNYEAQ (reference sequence). The CDR3 is CASSLIGDGGNTEAFF. CDR3 bases: TGTGCTAGCAGCTTAATCGGGGACGGGGGGAATACTGAAGCTTTCTTT.

This clonotype appeared a few times. The chain links TRBV5-1 to TRBJ2-1; TRBD2 agrees at 8 bases. J lost 4 bases, V lost 7 bases, and 10 bases had no gene match. The CDR3 covers 15 residues. From germline, CDR1 is SGHRS and CDR2 YFSETQ. The CDR3 region is CASEPGGGTYNEQFF. CDR3 nucleotide sequence: TGCGCCAGCGAACCCGGGGGGGGGACTTACAATGAGCAGTTCTTC.

This clonotype was counted between two and nine times. The chain has TRBV12-3 or TRBV12-4 and TRBJ2-2, with 7 bases identical to TRBD1. J was trimmed by 4 bases and V by 6 bases; bases with no gene match: 8. This CDR3 contains 15 residues. CDR3 in DNA: TGTGCCAGCAGCCCCGACAGGGCCCCCACCGGGGAGCTGTTTTTT. Its translation: CASSPDRAPTGELFF.

This clonotype was detected a few times. The chain's CDR3 is CASLRLGIQTAYEQYF. DNA for the CDR3: TGTGCCAGCCTGAGACTTGGCATACAGACCGCCTACGAGCAGTACTTC. The chain carries TRBV28 and TRBJ2-7; D ambiguous. This CDR3 contains 16 residues. V was pared by 8 bases and J by 2 bases, with 22 bases between. Germline CDR1 is MDHEN and CDR2 is SYDVKM.